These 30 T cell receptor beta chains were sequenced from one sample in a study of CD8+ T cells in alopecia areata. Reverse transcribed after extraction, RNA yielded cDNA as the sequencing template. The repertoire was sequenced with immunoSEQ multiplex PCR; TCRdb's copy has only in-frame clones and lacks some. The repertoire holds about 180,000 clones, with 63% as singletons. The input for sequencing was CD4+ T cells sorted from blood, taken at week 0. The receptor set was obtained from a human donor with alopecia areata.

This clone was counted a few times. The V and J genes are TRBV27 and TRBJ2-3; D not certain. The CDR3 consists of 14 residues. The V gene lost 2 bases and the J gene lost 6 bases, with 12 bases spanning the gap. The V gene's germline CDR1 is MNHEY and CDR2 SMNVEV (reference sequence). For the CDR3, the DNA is TGTGCCAGCAGTTTAAGAGGCGCTCAGGATACGCAGTATTTT. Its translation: CASSLRGAQDTQYF.

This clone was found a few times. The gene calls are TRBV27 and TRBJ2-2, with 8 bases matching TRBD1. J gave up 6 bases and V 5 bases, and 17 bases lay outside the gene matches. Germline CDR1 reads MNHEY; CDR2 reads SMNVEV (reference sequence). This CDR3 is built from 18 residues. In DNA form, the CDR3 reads TGTGCCAGCAGTCCAGACAGGGGTTGGAGCCGGGGCTCCGGGGAGCTGTTTTTT. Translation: CASSPDRGWSRGSGELFF.

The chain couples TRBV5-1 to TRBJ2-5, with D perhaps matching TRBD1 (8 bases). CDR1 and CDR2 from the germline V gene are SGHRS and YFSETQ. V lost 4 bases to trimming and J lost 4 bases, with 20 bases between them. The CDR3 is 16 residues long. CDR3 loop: CASSPDRVGGGETQYF. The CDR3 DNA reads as TGCGCCAGCAGCCCGGACAGGGTTGGCGGGGGAGAGACCCAGTACTTC.

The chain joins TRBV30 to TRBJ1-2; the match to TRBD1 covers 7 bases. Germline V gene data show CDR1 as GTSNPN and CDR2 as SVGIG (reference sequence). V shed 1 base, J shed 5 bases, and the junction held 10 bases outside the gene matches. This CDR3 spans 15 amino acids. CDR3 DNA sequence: TGTGCCTGGAGTGGAAGGCGGGACAGTAGATATGGCTACACCTTC. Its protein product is CAWSGRRDSRYGYTF.

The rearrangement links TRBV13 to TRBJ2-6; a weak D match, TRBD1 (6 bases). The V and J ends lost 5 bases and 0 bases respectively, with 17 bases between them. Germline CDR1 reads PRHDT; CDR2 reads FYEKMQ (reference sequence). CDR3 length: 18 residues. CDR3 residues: CASSPAQGTYSGANVLTF. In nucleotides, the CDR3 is TGTGCCAGCAGCCCTGCACAGGGAACCTACTCTGGGGCCAACGTCCTGACTTTC.

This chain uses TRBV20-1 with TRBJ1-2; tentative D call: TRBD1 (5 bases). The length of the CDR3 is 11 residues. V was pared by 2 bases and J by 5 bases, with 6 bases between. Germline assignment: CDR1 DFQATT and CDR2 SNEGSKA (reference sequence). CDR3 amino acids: CSARRGYGYTF. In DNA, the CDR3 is TGCAGTGCTAGAAGGGGATATGGCTACACCTTC.

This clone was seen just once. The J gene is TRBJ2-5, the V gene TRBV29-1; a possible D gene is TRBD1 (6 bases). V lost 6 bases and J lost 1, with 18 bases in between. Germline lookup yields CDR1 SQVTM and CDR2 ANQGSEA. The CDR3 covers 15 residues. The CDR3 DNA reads TGCAGCGTCGTACAGGGTGTGGGCTCCCAAGAGACCCAGTACTTC. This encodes CSVVQGVGSQETQYF.

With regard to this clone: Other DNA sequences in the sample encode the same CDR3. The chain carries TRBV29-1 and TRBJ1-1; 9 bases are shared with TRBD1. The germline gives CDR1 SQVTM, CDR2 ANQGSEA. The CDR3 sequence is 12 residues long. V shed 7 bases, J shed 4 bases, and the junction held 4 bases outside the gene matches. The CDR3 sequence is CSGETGGTEAFF. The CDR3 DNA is TGCAGCGGGGAGACAGGGGGCACTGAAGCTTTCTTT.

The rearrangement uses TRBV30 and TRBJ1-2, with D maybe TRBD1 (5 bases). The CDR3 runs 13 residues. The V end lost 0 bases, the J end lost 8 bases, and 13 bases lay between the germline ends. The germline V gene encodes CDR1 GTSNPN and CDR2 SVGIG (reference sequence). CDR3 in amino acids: CAWSVTGARGYTF. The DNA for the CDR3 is TGTGCCTGGAGTGTAACAGGCGCCCGGGGCTACACCTTC.

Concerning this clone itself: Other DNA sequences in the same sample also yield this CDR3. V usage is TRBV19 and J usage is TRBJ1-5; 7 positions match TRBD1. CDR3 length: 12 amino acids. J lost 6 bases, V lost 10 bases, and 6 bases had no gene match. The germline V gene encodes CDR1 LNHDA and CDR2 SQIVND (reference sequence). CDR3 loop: CATTGVGQPQHF. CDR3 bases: TGTGCCACTACAGGGGTTGGTCAGCCCCAGCATTTT.

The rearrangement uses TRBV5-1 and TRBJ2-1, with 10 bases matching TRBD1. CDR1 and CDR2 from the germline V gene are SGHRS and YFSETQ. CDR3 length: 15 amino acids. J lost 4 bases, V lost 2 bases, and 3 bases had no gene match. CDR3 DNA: TGCGCCAGCAGCTTAAGACAGGGGGCGTACAATGAGCAGTTCTTC. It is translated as CASSLRQGAYNEQFF. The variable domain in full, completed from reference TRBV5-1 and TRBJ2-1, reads KAGVTQTPRYLIKTRGQQVTLSCSPISGHRSVSWYQQTPGQGLQFLFEYFSETQRNKGNFPGRFSGRQFSNSRSEMNVSTLELGDSALYLCASSLRQGAYNEQFFGPGTRLTVL.

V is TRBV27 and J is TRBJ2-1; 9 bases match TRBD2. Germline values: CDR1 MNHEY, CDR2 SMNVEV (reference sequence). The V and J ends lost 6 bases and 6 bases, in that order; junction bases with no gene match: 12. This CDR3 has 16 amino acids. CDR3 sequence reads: CASSAGGGAGANEQFF. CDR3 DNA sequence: TGTGCCAGCAGCGCCGGCGGGGGGGCCGGAGCCAATGAGCAGTTCTTC.

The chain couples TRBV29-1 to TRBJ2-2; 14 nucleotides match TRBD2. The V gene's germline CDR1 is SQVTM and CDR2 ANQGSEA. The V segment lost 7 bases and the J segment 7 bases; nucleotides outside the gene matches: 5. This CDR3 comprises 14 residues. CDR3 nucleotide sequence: TGCAGCGCCCTGACTAGCGGGGGGGTCGGGGAGCTGTTTTTT. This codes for CSALTSGGVGELFF.

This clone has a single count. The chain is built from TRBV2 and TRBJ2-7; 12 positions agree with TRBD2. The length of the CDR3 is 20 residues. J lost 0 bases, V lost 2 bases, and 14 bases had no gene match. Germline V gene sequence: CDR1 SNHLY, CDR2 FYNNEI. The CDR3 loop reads CASSESLGLAGTDYSYEQYF. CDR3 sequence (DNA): TGTGCCAGCAGTGAATCGTTGGGACTAGCGGGTACTGACTACTCCTACGAGCAGTACTTC. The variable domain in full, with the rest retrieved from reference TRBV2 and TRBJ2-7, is EPEVTQTPSHQVTQMGQEVILRCVPISNHLYFYWYRQILGQKVEFLVSFYNNEISEKSEIFDDQFSVERPDGSNFTLKIRSTKLEDSAMYFCASSESLGLAGTDYSYEQYFGPGTRLTVT.

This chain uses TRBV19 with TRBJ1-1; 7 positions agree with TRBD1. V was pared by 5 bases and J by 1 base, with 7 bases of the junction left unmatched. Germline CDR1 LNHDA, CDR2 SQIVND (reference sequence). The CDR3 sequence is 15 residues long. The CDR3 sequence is CASSVPGTANTEAFF. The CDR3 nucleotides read TGTGCCAGTAGTGTACCCGGGACAGCGAACACTGAAGCTTTCTTT.

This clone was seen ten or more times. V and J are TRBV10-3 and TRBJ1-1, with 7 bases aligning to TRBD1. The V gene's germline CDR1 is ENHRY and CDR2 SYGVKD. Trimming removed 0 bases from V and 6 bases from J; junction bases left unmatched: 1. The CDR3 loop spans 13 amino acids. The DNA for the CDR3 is TGTGCCATCAGTGAGTCAGGGGGCCCTGAAGCTTTCTTT. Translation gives CAISESGGPEAFF.

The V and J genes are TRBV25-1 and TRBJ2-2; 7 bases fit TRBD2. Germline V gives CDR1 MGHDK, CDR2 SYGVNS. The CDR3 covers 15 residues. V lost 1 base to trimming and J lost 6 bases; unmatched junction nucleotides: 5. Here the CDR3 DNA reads TGTGCCAGCAGTGAATCCCTTCTAGCGGCCGGGGAGCTGTTTTTT. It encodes CASSESLLAAGELFF. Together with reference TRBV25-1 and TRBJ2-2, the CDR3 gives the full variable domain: EADIYQTPRYLVIGTGKKITLECSQTMGHDKMYWYQQDPGMELHLIHYSYGVNSTEKGDLSSESTVSRIRTEHFPLTLESARPSHTSQYLCASSESLLAAGELFFGEGSRLTVL.

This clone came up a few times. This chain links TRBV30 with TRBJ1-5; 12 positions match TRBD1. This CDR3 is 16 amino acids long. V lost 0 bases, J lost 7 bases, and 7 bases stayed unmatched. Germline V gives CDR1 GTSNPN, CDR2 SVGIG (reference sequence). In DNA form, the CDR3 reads TGTGCCTGGAGTGTACAGGGGGACAGGGGGCGACAGCCCCAGCATTTT. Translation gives CAWSVQGDRGRQPQHF.

The CDR3 here is CASSTWGPYNEQFF. CDR3 coding DNA: TGCGCCAGCAGCACGTGGGGTCCCTACAATGAGCAGTTCTTC. The chain uses TRBV5-1 and TRBJ2-1; D is uncertain. Germline V CDR1 and CDR2: SGHRS, YFSETQ. This CDR3 has 14 amino acids. The V and J ends lost 4 bases and 2 bases respectively, with 10 bases between them.

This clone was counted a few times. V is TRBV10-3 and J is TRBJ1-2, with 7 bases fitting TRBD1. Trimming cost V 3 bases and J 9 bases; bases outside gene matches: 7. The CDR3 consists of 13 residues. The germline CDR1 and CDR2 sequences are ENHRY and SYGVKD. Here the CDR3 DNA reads TGTGCCATCAGTGACCGGGACAGTTCTAGCTACACCTTC. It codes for CAISDRDSSSYTF.

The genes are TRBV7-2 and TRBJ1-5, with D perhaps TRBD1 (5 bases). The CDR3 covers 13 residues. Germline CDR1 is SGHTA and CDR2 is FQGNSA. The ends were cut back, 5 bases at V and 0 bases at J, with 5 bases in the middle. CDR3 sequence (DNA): TGTGCCAGCAGCCAGGGTAGCAATCAGCCCCAGCATTTT. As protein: CASSQGSNQPQHF.

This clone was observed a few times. Here the CDR3 reads CASSLQGNYGYTF. The CDR3 DNA reads as TGTGCCAGCAGCTTACAGGGGAACTATGGCTACACCTTC. V is TRBV7-2 and J is TRBJ1-2; D possibly corresponds to TRBD1 (6 bases). Trimming left V 2 bases short and J 2 bases short, with 6 bases between. Germline CDR1 SGHTA, CDR2 FQGNSA. The length of the CDR3 is 13 residues.

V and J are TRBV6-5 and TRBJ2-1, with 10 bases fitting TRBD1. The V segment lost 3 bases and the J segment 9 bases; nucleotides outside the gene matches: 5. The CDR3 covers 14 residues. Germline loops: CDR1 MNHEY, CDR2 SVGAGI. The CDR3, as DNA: TGTGCCAGCAGTTATTTCCGACAGGGGGCTGAGCAGTTCTTC. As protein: CASSYFRQGAEQFF.

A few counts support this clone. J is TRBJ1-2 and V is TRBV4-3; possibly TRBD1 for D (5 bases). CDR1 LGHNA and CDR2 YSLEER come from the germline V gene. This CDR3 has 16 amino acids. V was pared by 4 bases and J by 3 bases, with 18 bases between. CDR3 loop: CASSLEPGAADYGYTF. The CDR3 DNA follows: TGCGCCAGCAGCCTTGAACCCGGGGCAGCCGACTATGGCTACACCTTC.

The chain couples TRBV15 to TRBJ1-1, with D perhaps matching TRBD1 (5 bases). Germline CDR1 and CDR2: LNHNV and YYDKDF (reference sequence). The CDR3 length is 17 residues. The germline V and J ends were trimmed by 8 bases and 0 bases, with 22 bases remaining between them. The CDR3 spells CATGALLSGNMNTEAFF. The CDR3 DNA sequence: TGTGCCACCGGGGCTCTCTTGTCTGGAAACATGAACACTGAAGCTTTCTTT.

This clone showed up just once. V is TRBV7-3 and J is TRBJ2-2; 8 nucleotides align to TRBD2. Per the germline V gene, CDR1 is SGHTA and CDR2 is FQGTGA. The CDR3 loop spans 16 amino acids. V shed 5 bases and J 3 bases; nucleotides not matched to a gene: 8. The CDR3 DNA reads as TGTGCCAGCAGCCCGCCGGGCGGGGGGTACACCGGGGAGCTGTTTTTT. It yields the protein CASSPPGGGYTGELFF.

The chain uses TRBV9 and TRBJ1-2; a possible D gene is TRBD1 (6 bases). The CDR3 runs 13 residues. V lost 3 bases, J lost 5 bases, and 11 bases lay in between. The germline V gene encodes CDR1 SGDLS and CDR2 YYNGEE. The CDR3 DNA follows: TGTGCCAGCAGCGCACAGGGTTGGTATGGCTACACCTTC. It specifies CASSAQGWYGYTF.

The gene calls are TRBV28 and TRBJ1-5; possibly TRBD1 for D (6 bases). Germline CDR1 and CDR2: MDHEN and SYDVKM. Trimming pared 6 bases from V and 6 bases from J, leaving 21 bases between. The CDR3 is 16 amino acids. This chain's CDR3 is CASRIGTLTSSQPQHF. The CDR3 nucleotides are TGTGCCAGCAGAATAGGGACATTAACTTCGAGTCAGCCCCAGCATTTT.

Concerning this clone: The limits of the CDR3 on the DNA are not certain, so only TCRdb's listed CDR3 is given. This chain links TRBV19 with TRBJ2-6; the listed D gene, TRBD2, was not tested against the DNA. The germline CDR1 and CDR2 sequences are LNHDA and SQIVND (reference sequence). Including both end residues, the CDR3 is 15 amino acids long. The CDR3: CASTSVRSGANVLTF.

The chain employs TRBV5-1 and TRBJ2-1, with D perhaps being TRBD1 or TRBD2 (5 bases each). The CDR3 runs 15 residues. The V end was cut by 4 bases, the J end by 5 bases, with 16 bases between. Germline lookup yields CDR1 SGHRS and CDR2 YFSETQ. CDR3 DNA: TGCGCCAGCAGCGGCCGGGACCCGGTTAACAATGAGCAGTTCTTC. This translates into CASSGRDPVNNEQFF.